This TCR beta chain originates from a study of stem cell transplantation in POMP-related autoinflammatory disease. Study in general: Before transplant: CD4+ naive skewing, low CD8+ proportions, reduced cytokine secretion. Neutrophil and platelet engraftment from the graft donor was 100% through one year after transplant.

PRAID featured prominent immunodeficiency. Clones were sequenced by immunoSEQ multiplex PCR, and TCRdb holds only the in-frame ones, with some missing. The table records about 8,600 clones, 88% of them present only once. Germline-derived CDR1 and CDR2 are KGHSH and LQKENI. The CDR3 is made up of 16 amino acids. V gave up 6 bases and J gave up 0 bases; unmatched junction bases: 8. This TCR derives from a human patient with POMP-related autoinflammation and immune dysregulation (PRAID). Some T cells may be graft donor cells. The chain couples TRBV18 to TRBJ1-1; 9 bases align to TRBD1. Sequences were derived from CD8+ T cells from PBMCs, sampled after stem cell transplantation. The CDR3 region has the DNA TGTGCCAGCTCTCGGGACAGGGAACATTTGAACACTGAAGCTTTCTTT. It yields the protein CASSRDREHLNTEAFF.